Below are 30 T cell receptor beta chains sequenced from a single sample in a study of response to subunit inactivated influenza vaccine. TCRdb re-derived calls from the RT-PCR reads in MiXCR, one entry per CDR3 protein. The data hold around 790,000 distinct CDR3 sequences, with 21% observed a single time. This specimen consisted of PBMCs from blood, obtained 5 days after vaccination. The receptors were sampled from a man in his fifties who received an inactivated influenza vaccine.

This rearrangement joins TRBV6-1 to TRBJ2-1, with 11 bases lining up with TRBD2. The CDR3 sequence is 14 residues long. With V trimmed by 6 bases and J by 5 bases, 3 bases remained unmatched. CDR1 MNHNS and CDR2 SASEGT come from the germline V gene. The chain's CDR3 is CASRPLAGDNEQFF. Here the CDR3 DNA reads TGTGCCAGCAGACCACTAGCGGGAGACAATGAGCAGTTCTTC.

This clonotype has at least ten counts. The chain has TRBV12-3 or TRBV12-4 and TRBJ1-3, with no clear D. The CDR3 covers 17 residues. Trimming left V 6 bases short and J 0 bases short, with 18 bases between. This chain's CDR3 is CASSLPPDRASGNTIYF. The CDR3 region has the DNA TGTGCCAGCAGCCTACCCCCTGACCGCGCCTCTGGAAACACCATATATTTT.

This clonotype was seen a few times. This chain uses TRBV15 with TRBJ1-1, with 9 bases that match TRBD1. This CDR3 has 16 residues. J gave up 5 bases and V 0 bases, and 7 bases lay outside the gene matches. Germline V gene lookup returns CDR1 LNHNV and CDR2 YYDKDF (reference sequence). The CDR3 loop is CATSRDPTGGETEAFF. Written as DNA, the CDR3 is TGTGCCACCAGCAGAGATCCGACAGGGGGGGAGACTGAAGCTTTCTTT.

The chain carries TRBV4-2 and TRBJ1-6, with D unresolved. Per the germline V gene, CDR1 is LGHNA and CDR2 is YNFKEQ. This CDR3 has 16 amino acids. V gave up 0 bases and J gave up 9 bases, with 15 bases separating them. In nucleotides, the CDR3 is TGTGCCAGCAGCCAAGACTCTGGTCGAATAGGTTCACCCCTCCACTTT. Its protein product is CASSQDSGRIGSPLHF.

This clonotype was counted a few times. The rearrangement links TRBV12-3 or TRBV12-4 to TRBJ1-2, with 8 nucleotides matching TRBD1. The CDR3 has 16 amino acids. J was trimmed by 6 bases and V by 2 bases; bases with no gene match: 11. The CDR3: CASSLISAGGLDGYTF. CDR3 sequence (DNA): TGTGCCAGCAGTTTAATTTCAGCAGGGGGCTTGGATGGCTACACCTTC.

The chain uses TRBV15 and TRBJ2-7; TRBD1 aligns across 10 bases. V dropped 1 base and J dropped 4; count of bases not matched to a gene: 4. Germline V CDR1 and CDR2: LNHNV, YYDKDF (reference sequence). The CDR3 is 15 residues long. CDR3 sequence (DNA): TGTGCCACCAGCAGAGCCGGGACAGGGGTTTACGAGCAGTACTTC. This codes for CATSRAGTGVYEQYF.

In this sample, this clonotype turned up a few times. V is TRBV12-3 or TRBV12-4 and J is TRBJ1-1; possible D gene TRBD1, 6 bases. The CDR3 is made up of 12 amino acids. Trimming took off 5 bases at V and 7 bases at J, with 11 bases between the two ends. The CDR3 here is CASSGAGVEAFF. CDR3 sequence (DNA): TGTGCCAGCAGTGGGGCAGGGGTTGAAGCTTTCTTT.

This clonotype came up a few times. The chain joins TRBV12-3 or TRBV12-4 to TRBJ2-7; D might be TRBD1 (5 bases). The V end lost 6 bases, the J end lost 5 bases, and 17 bases lay between the germline ends. This CDR3 comprises 14 residues. The CDR3 sequence is CASREGALLNEQYF. The CDR3 nucleotides read TGTGCCAGCAGGGAAGGGGCCCTCCTGAACGAGCAGTACTTC.

The chain has TRBV12-3 or TRBV12-4 and TRBJ1-6; no reliable D call. CDR3 length: 12 residues. V lost 2 bases, J lost 10 bases, and 6 bases lay in between. Here the CDR3 DNA reads TGTGCCAGCAGTTTATACCGATCACCCCTCCACTTT. It codes for CASSLYRSPLHF.

The V gene is TRBV5-1, the J gene TRBJ2-1; a weak D match, TRBD2 (5 bases). CDR3 length: 15 residues. The V gene lost 2 bases and the J gene lost 6 bases, with 15 bases spanning the gap. CDR1 and CDR2 (germline): SGHRS, YFSETQ. The DNA for the CDR3 is TGCGCCAGCAGCTTTGCGATCACTAGTTCCAATGAGCAGTTCTTC. Amino acid sequence: CASSFAITSSNEQFF.

The V gene is TRBV20-1, the J gene TRBJ2-3, with 8 bases matching TRBD1. CDR3 length equals 15 residues. Germline trimming cut 5 bases from V and 0 bases from J; bases unmatched to any gene: 7. Germline-derived CDR1 and CDR2 are DFQATT and SNEGSKA (reference sequence). The CDR3 coding sequence is TGCAGTGCTCCCCAGGACAGGGAAAGCACAGATACGCAGTATTTT. This codes for CSAPQDRESTDTQYF.

In nucleotides, the CDR3 is TGTGCCAGCAGTTATATAAGCGGTTCGAACACCGGGGAGCTGTTTTTT. Protein: CASSYISGSNTGELFF. The rearrangement joins TRBV28 to TRBJ2-2, with a possible D match to TRBD2 (5 bases). The CDR3 has 16 amino acids. Per germline, CDR1 MDHEN and CDR2 SYDVKM. V lost 4 bases to trimming and J lost 0 bases, with 12 bases between them.

At least ten counts were recorded for this clonotype. This chain uses TRBV11-2 with TRBJ1-2; 12 bases are a match to TRBD1. Per the germline V gene, CDR1 is SGHAT and CDR2 is FQNNGV. Trimming took 4 bases from V and 2 from J; bases not matched to a gene: 14. There are 19 residues in the CDR3. The CDR3 nucleotides read TGTGCCAGCAGCTCCTCTCCCTACCGGGACAGGGGGCGAAACTATGGCTACACCTTC. Residues: CASSSSPYRDRGRNYGYTF.

A few counts support this clonotype. This rearrangement joins TRBV12-3 or TRBV12-4 to TRBJ2-7; D unresolved. The CDR3 spans 13 residues. Between the trimmed V and J ends, which lost 5 bases and 1 base, there was a span of 9 bases. Here the CDR3 DNA reads TGTGCCAGCAGTCCGACTCAGTCCTACGAGCAGTACTTC. Residues: CASSPTQSYEQYF.

Concerning this clonotype: An end of the junction does not agree with germline; a read error may underlie this. The chain carries TRBV7-9 and TRBJ2-5; 7 bases are a match to TRBD1. The CDR3 sequence is 15 residues long. The germline V gene encodes CDR1 SEHNR and CDR2 FQNEAQ (reference sequence). The CDR3 DNA reads as TGTGCCAGCAGCTTAGAGGGGGCGCAAGGAGAGACCAAGTACTTC. Translation: CASSLEGAQGETKYF.

This clonotype was counted a few times. This rearrangement joins TRBV12-3 or TRBV12-4 to TRBJ1-4; D uncertain. Trimming shortened V by 6 bases and J by 3 bases, and 8 bases separated the two germline ends. This CDR3 is 13 amino acids long. DNA of the CDR3: TGTGCCAGCAGACGTGGGGCTAATGAAAAACTGTTTTTT. This sequence encodes CASRRGANEKLFF.

The chain is built from TRBV5-1 and TRBJ2-5, with D perhaps TRBD2 (6 bases). The germline V gene has CDR1 SGHRS and CDR2 YFSETQ. The CDR3 runs to 15 residues. V dropped 2 bases and J dropped 5 bases, with 16 bases sitting between them. In DNA, the CDR3 is TGCGCCAGCAGCTTAGTAGCGGCCGGGGGTGAGACCCAGTACTTC. It is translated as CASSLVAAGGETQYF.

The chain couples TRBV6-2 or TRBV6-3 to TRBJ2-7; 10 bases align to TRBD2. Germline lookup yields CDR1 MNHEY and CDR2 SVGEGT. J gave up 2 bases and V 2 bases, and 9 bases lay outside the gene matches. This CDR3 spans 17 amino acids. CDR3 residues: CASSYALTSGPPYEQYF. In nucleotides, the CDR3 is TGTGCCAGCAGTTACGCCCTGACTAGCGGGCCCCCCTACGAGCAGTACTTC.

This clonotype showed up just a few times. The rearrangement links TRBV3-1 to TRBJ2-6; 7 bases agree with TRBD1. V was pared by 4 bases and J by 2 bases, with 5 bases of the junction left unmatched. Looked up from germline, CDR1 is LGHDT and CDR2 is YNNKEL (reference sequence). CDR3 length: 16 residues. CDR3 in amino acids: CASSRQGGAGANVLTF. The CDR3 DNA reads TGTGCCAGCAGCCGACAGGGCGGAGCTGGGGCCAACGTCCTGACTTTC.

The chain combines TRBV18 with TRBJ2-3; 7 bases align to TRBD1. V trimming: 0 bases; J trimming: 5 bases; junction bases outside the gene matches: 2. Germline V gene sequence: CDR1 KGHSH, CDR2 LQKENI. CDR3 size: 14 residues. The chain's CDR3 is CASSPPGQQDTQYF. CDR3 DNA sequence: TGTGCCAGCTCACCACCGGGACAGCAAGATACGCAGTATTTT.

The gene calls are TRBV3-1 and TRBJ2-7; 8 bases fit TRBD2. In germline, CDR1 is LGHDT, CDR2 YNNKEL (reference sequence). The CDR3 totals 15 residues. V dropped 5 bases and J dropped 3; count of bases not matched to a gene: 9. The CDR3 sequence: CASSYIAGWVYEQYF. In DNA, the CDR3 is TGTGCCAGCAGCTACATAGCGGGGTGGGTCTACGAGCAGTACTTC.

V and J are TRBV6-5 and TRBJ2-7; a possible D gene is TRBD1 (5 bases). The V gene's germline CDR1 is MNHEY and CDR2 SVGAGI. The V end lost 0 bases, the J end lost 6 bases, and 12 bases lay between the germline ends. The CDR3 loop spans 14 amino acids. The CDR3 DNA reads TGTGCCAGCAGTTACTCGCTACAGGCTAGCGAGCAGTACTTC. It translates to CASSYSLQASEQYF.

The V call is TRBV12-3 or TRBV12-4, the J call TRBJ1-1; 10 bases align to TRBD1. J was trimmed by 4 bases and V by 6 bases; bases with no gene match: 2. CDR3 length: 13 residues. The CDR3 is CASRGTGVTEAFF. The CDR3 bases are TGTGCCAGCAGGGGGACAGGGGTCACTGAAGCTTTCTTT.

The rearrangement joins TRBV2 to TRBJ1-2, with D maybe TRBD1 (5 bases). Per the germline V gene, CDR1 is SNHLY and CDR2 is FYNNEI. The germline V and J ends were trimmed by 6 bases and 0 bases, with 11 bases remaining between them. This CDR3 has 14 amino acids. The CDR3 region has the DNA TGTGCCAGCAGGCGGGACGTAGCTAACTATGGCTACACCTTC. It translates to CASRRDVANYGYTF.

This chain links TRBV19 with TRBJ2-1; D unresolved. CDR3 length equals 14 residues. CDR1 is LNHDA, CDR2 SQIVND, per germline (reference sequence). Trimming pared 1 base from V and 1 base from J, leaving 5 bases between. The CDR3 protein is CASSIGISYNEQFF. CDR3 DNA: TGTGCCAGTAGTATAGGGATATCCTACAATGAGCAGTTCTTC.

The V call is TRBV2, the J call TRBJ2-3; TRBD1 is a possible D gene (5 bases). The CDR3 extends over 15 amino acids. The V and J ends lost 3 bases and 1 base respectively, with 11 bases between them. Germline assignment: CDR1 SNHLY and CDR2 FYNNEI. CDR3 in DNA: TGTGCCAGCAGTGATTATGACAGACGCACAGATACGCAGTATTTT. Protein sequence: CASSDYDRRTDTQYF.

Details on this clonotype: Compared with germline, one end of the junction differs, possibly owing to a read error. The chain combines TRBV15 with TRBJ1-4; no definite D call. This CDR3 has 18 amino acids. CDR1 and CDR2 (germline): LNHNV, YYDKDF (reference sequence). CDR3 region: CATSRDVQRGTSNEKLLF. In DNA, the CDR3 is TGTGCCACCAGCAGAGACGTACAGCGAGGAACTAGTAATGAAAAACTGCTTTTT. The full variable domain, rest sourced from reference TRBV15 and TRBJ1-4, is DAMVIQNPRYQVTQFGKPVTLSCSQTLNHNVMYWYQQKSSQAPKLLFHYYDKDFNNEADTPDNFQSRRPNTSFCFLDIRSPGLGDTAMYLCATSRDVQRGTSNEKLLFGSGTQLSVL.

This clonotype was detected only a few times. The rearrangement links TRBV4-1 to TRBJ2-5, with TRBD1 as a possible D gene (5 bases). Germline values: CDR1 MGHRA, CDR2 YSYEKL. V lost 0 bases and J lost 5, with 10 bases in between. This CDR3 contains 14 residues. CDR3 in amino acids: CASSQEGVLETQYF. CDR3 DNA: TGCGCCAGCAGCCAAGAAGGGGTCCTCGAGACCCAGTACTTC.

This clonotype was detected many times. Its ends do not fully match the called genes, so a read error is possible. V gene TRBV20-1 combines with J gene TRBJ1-2; D may be TRBD1 (5 bases). Germline V lookup: CDR1 DFQATT, CDR2 SNEGSKA (reference sequence). This CDR3 contains 12 residues. The CDR3 DNA is TGCAGTGCTGGACTCGGGGCCGCCAGGGTTTACTTC. This sequence encodes CSAGLGAARVYF.

This rearrangement joins TRBV15 to TRBJ2-1; 7 nucleotides agree with TRBD2. Germline CDR1 LNHNV, CDR2 YYDKDF (reference sequence). The trim removed 3 bases at V and 3 bases at J, leaving 2 bases unmatched. The CDR3 contains 14 residues. The CDR3 DNA reads TGTGCCACCAGCAGGGCGGGGGTCTACAATGAGCAGTTCTTC. Translated, it gives CATSRAGVYNEQFF.